The entry below gives a single T cell receptor beta chain sequence along with its context. Two negative PCRs, clearance, or symptom resolution were required of recovered Cohort 3 donors. Profiling relied on immunoSEQ multiplex PCR, and the TCRdb table lists in-frame clones only, not all of them. There are 150,000 to 200,000 clones in the sample; approximately 78% occur only once, and 15% to 20% lies in the top ten. The entry originates in a study of blood T cell repertoires in COVID-19. The wider study: Acute-phase and convalescent COVID-19 samples originated in the United States, Italy and Spain.

The CDR3 has 13 residues. The germline CDR1 and CDR2 sequences are SGDLS and YYNGEE. V lost 4 bases to trimming and J lost 2 bases, with 9 bases between them. The V and J genes are TRBV9 and TRBJ2-5, with a tentative D call TRBD1 (6 bases). The sequence was obtained from a woman aged 50 to 60 who had recovered from COVID-19. Sequences were obtained from PBMCs or T cells enriched from blood (not recorded which). DNA of the CDR3: TGTGCCAGCAGCACCGGGACACAAGAGACCCAGTACTTC. It translates to CASSTGTQETQYF.